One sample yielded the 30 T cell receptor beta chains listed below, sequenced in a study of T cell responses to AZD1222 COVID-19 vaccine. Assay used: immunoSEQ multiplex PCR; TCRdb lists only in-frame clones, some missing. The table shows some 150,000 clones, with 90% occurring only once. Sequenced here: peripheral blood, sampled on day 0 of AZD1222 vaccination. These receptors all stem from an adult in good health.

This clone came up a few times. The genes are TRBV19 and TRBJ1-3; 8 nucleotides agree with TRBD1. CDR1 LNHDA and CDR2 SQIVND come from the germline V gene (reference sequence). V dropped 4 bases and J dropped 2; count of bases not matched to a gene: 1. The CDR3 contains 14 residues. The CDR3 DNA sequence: TGTGCCAGTAGTACGACAGGGGCTGGAAACACCATATATTTT. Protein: CASSTTGAGNTIYF.

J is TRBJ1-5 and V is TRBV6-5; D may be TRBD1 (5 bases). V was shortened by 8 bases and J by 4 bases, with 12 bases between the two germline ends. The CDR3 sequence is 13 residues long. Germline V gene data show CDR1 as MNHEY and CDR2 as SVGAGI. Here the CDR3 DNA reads TGTGCCAGCGGGACGAGGATTAATCAGCCCCAGCATTTT. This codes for CASGTRINQPQHF.

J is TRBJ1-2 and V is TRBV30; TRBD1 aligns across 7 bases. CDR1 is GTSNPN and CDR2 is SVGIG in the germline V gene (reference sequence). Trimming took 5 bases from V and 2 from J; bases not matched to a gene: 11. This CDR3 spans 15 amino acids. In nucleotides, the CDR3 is TGTGCCTGGGAGACAGGGAATAAAGAGAACTATGGCTACACCTTC. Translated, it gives CAWETGNKENYGYTF.

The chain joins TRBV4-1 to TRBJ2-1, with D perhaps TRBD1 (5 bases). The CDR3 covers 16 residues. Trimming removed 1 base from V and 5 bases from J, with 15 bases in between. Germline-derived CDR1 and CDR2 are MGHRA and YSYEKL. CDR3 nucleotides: TGCGCCAGCAGCCAAGTCTTAGGCAGGGATCACAATGAGCAGTTCTTC. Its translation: CASSQVLGRDHNEQFF.

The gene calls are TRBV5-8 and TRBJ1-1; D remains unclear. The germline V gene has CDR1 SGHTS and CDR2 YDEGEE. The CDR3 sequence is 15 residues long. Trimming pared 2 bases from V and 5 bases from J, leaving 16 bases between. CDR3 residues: CASSLFGMVKTEAFF. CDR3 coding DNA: TGTGCCAGCAGCTTATTTGGTATGGTAAAGACTGAAGCTTTCTTT.

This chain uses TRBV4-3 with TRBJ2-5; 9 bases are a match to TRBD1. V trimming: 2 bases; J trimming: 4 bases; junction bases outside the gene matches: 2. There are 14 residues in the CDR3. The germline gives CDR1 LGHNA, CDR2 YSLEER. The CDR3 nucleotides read TGCGCCAGCAGCCAAACAGGGGGCGGAGAGACCCAGTACTTC. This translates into CASSQTGGGETQYF.

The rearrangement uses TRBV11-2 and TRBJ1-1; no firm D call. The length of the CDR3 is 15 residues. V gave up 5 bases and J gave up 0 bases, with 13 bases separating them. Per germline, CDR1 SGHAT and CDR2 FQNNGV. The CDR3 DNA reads TGTGCCAGCAGCGCTTTGGGTCCCCTGAACACTGAAGCTTTCTTT. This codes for CASSALGPLNTEAFF.

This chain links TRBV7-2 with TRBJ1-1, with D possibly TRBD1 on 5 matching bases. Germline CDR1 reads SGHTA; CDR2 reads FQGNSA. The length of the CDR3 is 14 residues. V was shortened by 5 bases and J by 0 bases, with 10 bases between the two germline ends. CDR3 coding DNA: TGTGCCAGCAGCCTTGGGGCTATGAACACTGAAGCTTTCTTT. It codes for CASSLGAMNTEAFF. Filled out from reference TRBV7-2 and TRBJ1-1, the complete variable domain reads GAGVSQSPSNKVTEKGKDVELRCDPISGHTALYWYRQSLGQGLEFLIYFQGNSAPDKSGLPSDRFSAERTGGSVSTLTIQRTQQEDSAVYLCASSLGAMNTEAFFGQGTRLTVV.

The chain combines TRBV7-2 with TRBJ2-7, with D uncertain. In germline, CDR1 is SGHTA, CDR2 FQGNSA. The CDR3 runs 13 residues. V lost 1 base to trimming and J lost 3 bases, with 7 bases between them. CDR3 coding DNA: TGTGCCAGCAGCTTAGTGGCAGGCTACGAGCAGTACTTC. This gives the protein CASSLVAGYEQYF. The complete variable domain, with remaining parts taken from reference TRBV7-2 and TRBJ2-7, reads GAGVSQSPSNKVTEKGKDVELRCDPISGHTALYWYRQSLGQGLEFLIYFQGNSAPDKSGLPSDRFSAERTGGSVSTLTIQRTQQEDSAVYLCASSLVAGYEQYFGPGTRLTVT.

The CDR3 loop is CASSLRARGYTF. CDR3 nucleotide sequence: TGTGCCAGCAGTTTAAGGGCGAGGGGCTACACCTTC. The V call is TRBV28, the J call TRBJ1-2, with D hard to call. The germline V and J ends were trimmed by 2 bases and 8 bases, with 9 bases remaining between them. Germline V gene lookup returns CDR1 MDHEN and CDR2 SYDVKM. There are 12 residues in the CDR3.

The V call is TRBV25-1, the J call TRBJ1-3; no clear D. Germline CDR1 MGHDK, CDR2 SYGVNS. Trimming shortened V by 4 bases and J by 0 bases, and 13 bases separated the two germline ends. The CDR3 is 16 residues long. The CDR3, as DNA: TGTGCCAGCAGTGCCTCCCCCGACATCTCTGGAAACACCATATATTTT. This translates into CASSASPDISGNTIYF. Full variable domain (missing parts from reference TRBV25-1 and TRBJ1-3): EADIYQTPRYLVIGTGKKITLECSQTMGHDKMYWYQQDPGMELHLIHYSYGVNSTEKGDLSSESTVSRIRTEHFPLTLESARPSHTSQYLCASSASPDISGNTIYFGEGSWLTVV.

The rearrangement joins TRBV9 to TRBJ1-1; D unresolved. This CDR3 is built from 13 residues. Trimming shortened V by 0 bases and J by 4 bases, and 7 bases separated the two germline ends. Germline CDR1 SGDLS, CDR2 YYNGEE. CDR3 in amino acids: CASSVGMGTEAFF. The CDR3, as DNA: TGTGCCAGCAGCGTAGGAATGGGCACTGAAGCTTTCTTT.

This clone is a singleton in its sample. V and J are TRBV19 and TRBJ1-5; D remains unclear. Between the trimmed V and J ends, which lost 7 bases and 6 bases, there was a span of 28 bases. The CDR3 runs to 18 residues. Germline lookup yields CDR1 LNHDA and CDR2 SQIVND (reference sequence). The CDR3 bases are TGTGCCAGTAATAGAGCTGGGAAGTCGTGGGGTTTGAGTCAGCCCCAGCATTTT. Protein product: CASNRAGKSWGLSQPQHF.

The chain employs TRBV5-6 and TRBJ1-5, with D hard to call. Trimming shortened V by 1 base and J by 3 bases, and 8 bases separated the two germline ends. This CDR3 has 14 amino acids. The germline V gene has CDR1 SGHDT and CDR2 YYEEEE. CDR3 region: CASSLSGYNQPQHF. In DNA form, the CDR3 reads TGTGCCAGCAGCTTGTCTGGCTACAATCAGCCCCAGCATTTT.

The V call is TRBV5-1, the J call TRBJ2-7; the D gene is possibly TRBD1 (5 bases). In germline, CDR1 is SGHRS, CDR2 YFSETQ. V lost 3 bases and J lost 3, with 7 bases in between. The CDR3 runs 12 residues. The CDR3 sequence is CASSSDSYEQYF. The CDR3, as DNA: TGCGCCAGCAGCTCCGACAGCTACGAGCAGTACTTC.

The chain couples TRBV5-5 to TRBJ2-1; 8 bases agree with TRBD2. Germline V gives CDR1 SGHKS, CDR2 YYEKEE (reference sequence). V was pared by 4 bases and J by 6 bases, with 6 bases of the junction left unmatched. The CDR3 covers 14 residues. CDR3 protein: CASSALAGGNEQFF. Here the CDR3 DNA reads TGTGCCAGCAGCGCCCTCGCGGGAGGCAATGAGCAGTTCTTC.

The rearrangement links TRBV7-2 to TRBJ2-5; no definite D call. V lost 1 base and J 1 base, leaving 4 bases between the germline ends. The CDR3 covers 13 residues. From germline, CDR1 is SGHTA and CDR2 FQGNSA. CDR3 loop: CASSLDGQETQYF. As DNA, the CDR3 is TGTGCCAGCAGCTTAGACGGCCAAGAGACCCAGTACTTC.

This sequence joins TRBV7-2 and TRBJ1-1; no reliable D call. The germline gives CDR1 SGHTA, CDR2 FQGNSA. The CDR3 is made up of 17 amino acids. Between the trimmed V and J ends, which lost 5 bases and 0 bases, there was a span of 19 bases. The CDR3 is CASSSLVPAVMNTEAFF. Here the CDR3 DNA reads TGTGCCAGCAGCAGCTTAGTTCCGGCGGTAATGAACACTGAAGCTTTCTTT.

The CDR3 here is CASRSTAAYEQYF. As DNA, the CDR3 is TGTGCCAGCCGTAGCACGGCAGCCTACGAGCAGTACTTC. V gene TRBV12-3 or TRBV12-4 combines with J gene TRBJ2-7; D remains unclear. Between the trimmed V and J ends, which lost 8 bases and 2 bases, there was a span of 13 bases. There are 13 residues in the CDR3.

CDR3 sequence: CASSFMGQGFHEQFF. The DNA of the CDR3 is TGTGCCAGCAGCTTTATGGGACAGGGTTTCCATGAGCAGTTCTTC. V is TRBV5-4 and J is TRBJ2-1, with TRBD1 matching 9 bases. This CDR3 spans 15 amino acids. The junction had 8 bases not matched to a gene; V was cut back by 2 bases and J by 8 bases. Germline CDR1 SGHNT, CDR2 YYREEE (reference sequence).

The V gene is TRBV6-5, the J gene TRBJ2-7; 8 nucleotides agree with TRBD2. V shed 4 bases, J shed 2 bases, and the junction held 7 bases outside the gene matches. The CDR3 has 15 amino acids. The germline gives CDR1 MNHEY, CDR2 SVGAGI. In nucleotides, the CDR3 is TGTGCCAGCAGTTTGGGAGCGGGAGTCCCCTACGAGCAGTACTTC. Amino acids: CASSLGAGVPYEQYF.

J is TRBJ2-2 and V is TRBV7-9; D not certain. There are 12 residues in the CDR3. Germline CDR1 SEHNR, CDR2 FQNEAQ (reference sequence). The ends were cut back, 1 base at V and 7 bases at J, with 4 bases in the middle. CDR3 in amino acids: CASSLGHGELFF. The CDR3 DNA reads TGTGCCAGCAGCTTAGGGCACGGGGAGCTGTTTTTT. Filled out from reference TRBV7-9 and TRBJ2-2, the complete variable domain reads DTGVSQNPRHKITKRGQNVTFRCDPISEHNRLYWYRQTLGQGPEFLTYFQNEAQLEKSRLLSDRFSAERPKGSFSTLEIQRTEQGDSAMYLCASSLGHGELFFGEGSRLTVL.

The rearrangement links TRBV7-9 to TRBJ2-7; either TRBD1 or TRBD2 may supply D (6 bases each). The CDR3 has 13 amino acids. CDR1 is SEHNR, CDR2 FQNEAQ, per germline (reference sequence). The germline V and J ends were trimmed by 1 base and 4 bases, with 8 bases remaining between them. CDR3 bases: TGTGCCAGCAGCTTAGAGGGGGGTTACGAGCAGTACTTC. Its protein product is CASSLEGGYEQYF. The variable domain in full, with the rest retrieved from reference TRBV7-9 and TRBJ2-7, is DTGVSQNPRHKITKRGQNVTFRCDPISEHNRLYWYRQTLGQGPEFLTYFQNEAQLEKSRLLSDRFSAERPKGSFSTLEIQRTEQGDSAMYLCASSLEGGYEQYFGPGTRLTVT.

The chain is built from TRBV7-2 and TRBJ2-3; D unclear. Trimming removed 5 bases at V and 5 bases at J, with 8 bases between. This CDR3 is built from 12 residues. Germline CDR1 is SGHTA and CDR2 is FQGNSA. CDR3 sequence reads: CASSPSLDTQYF. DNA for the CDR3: TGTGCCAGCAGCCCCTCCCTAGATACGCAGTATTTT.

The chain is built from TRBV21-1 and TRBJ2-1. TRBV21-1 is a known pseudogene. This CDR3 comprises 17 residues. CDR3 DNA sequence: TGTGCCAGCAGCAAAGCGGTCTGGGGAAAAACCTACAATGAGCAGTTCTTC. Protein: CASSKAVWGKTYNEQFF.

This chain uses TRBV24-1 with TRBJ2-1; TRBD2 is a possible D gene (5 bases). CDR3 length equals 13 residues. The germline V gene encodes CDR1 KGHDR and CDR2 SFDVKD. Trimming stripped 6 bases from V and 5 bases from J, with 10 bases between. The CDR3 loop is CATSMGADNEQFF. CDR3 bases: TGTGCCACCAGTATGGGAGCCGACAATGAGCAGTTCTTC.

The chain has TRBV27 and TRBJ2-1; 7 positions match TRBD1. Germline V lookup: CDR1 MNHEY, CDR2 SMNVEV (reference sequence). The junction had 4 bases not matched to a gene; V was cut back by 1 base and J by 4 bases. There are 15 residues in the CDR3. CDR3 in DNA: TGTGCCAGCAGTTTATTTGGGACAGTATACAATGAGCAGTTCTTC. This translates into CASSLFGTVYNEQFF.

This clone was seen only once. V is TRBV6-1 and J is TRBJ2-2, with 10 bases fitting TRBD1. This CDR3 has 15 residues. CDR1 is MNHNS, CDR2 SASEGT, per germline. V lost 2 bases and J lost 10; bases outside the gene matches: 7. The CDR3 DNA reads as TGTGCCAGCAGTGAAACCGGGACAGGGGTTGTGGAGCTGTTTTTT. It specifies CASSETGTGVVELFF.

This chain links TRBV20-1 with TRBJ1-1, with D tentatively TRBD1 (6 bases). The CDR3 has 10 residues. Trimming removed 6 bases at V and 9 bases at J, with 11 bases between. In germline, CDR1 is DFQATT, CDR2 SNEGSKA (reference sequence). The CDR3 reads CSARDTQAFF. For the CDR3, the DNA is TGCAGTGCAAGGGACACCCAAGCTTTCTTT.

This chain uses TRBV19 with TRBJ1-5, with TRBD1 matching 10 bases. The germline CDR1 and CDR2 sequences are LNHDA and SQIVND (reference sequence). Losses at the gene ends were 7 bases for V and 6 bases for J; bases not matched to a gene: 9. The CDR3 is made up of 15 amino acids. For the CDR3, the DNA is TGTGCCAGTAACCCCGGGACAGGGGCTCCTCAGCCCCAGCATTTT. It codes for CASNPGTGAPQPQHF.